The entry below gives a single T cell receptor beta chain sequence along with its context. What it binds is unknown. The sample comes from a study of T cell responses to AZD1222 COVID-19 vaccine. Generated by immunoSEQ multiplex PCR, the TCRdb table keeps only in-frame clones and is missing some. The data hold about 110,000 clones, with approximately 87% observed a single time. Findings and limits, study-wide: Per reports, nearly half of all spike-specific TCRs target regions that are unmutated in variants. Among AZD1222 vaccinees, only 5 or 6 were seropositive at baseline. The sample set comprised mostly white British donors with more females, and clonal diversity was possibly underestimated. Elevations in Spike-specific TCR breadth and depth followed administration of two AZD1222 doses.

The sample here was peripheral blood, taken on day 0 of AZD1222 vaccination. The TCR comes from an adult in good health.

The chain's CDR3 is CASRYLAGGTYEQYF. As DNA, the CDR3 is TGTGCCAGCAGGTACCTAGCGGGCGGTACCTACGAGCAGTACTTC. The chain combines TRBV28 with TRBJ2-7; 8 bases are shared with TRBD2. V dropped 6 bases and J dropped 2; count of bases not matched to a gene: 9. Per the germline V gene, CDR1 is MDHEN and CDR2 is SYDVKM. CDR3 size: 15 residues.